This TCR beta chain is drawn from a study of OX40 agonist ivuxolimab in advanced cancers. Clones were read by immunoSEQ multiplex PCR, and TCRdb kept only the in-frame ones, dropping some. The sample has 82,000 or so clones, roughly 90% seen once. Findings and caveats of the study: The specificity for antigen of the expanded peripheral T cells was not determined.

To note about this clone: Its target is unknown.

Germline trimming cut 4 bases from V and 2 bases from J; bases unmatched to any gene: 10. This CDR3 spans 18 amino acids. Per germline, CDR1 SGHRS and CDR2 YFSETQ. The receptor's source is an adult with an advanced solid tumor such as melanoma, head and neck, liver or kidney cancer. The sample in question was CD4+ or CD8+ T cells sorted from blood, obtained in a trial of the OX40 agonist ivuxolimab. The chain is built from TRBV5-1 and TRBJ2-6; 9 nucleotides align to TRBD1. CDR3 coding DNA: TGCGCCAGCAGCCTTACCGGGACAGGGAGTACTGGGGCCAACGTCCTGACTTTC. Translating it yields CASSLTGTGSTGANVLTF.